This TCR beta chain appears in the sequencing data of a study of response to subunit inactivated influenza vaccine. Regarding the study as a whole: Authors proposed each seasonal influenza vaccination draws in few new T cells.

Worth noting for this clonotype: What it binds is not known.

The ends were cut back, 5 bases at V and 0 bases at J, with 17 bases in the middle. Looked up from germline, CDR1 is SEHNR and CDR2 is FQNEAQ (reference sequence). The CDR3 is made up of 17 amino acids. TCRdb analysed the RT-PCR reads with MiXCR anew, one entry per CDR3 protein. The data contain 550,000 to 600,000 distinct CDR3 sequences, 10% to 15% of them singletons. The origin of this receptor is a man in his fifties who received an inactivated influenza vaccine. The chain has TRBV7-9 and TRBJ2-4, with a possible D match to TRBD2 (5 bases). The source material was PBMCs from blood, sampled on the day of vaccination. The CDR3 DNA reads TGTGCCAGCAGCGGACCGGGTGGAGGTTTAGCCAAAAACATTCAGTACTTC. This translates into CASSGPGGGLAKNIQYF.